Shown below are 21 T cell receptor beta chains from a single sample sequenced in a study of CD8 T cells in Susac syndrome. When the RNA was reverse transcribed, random hexamers were used with an input of roughly 0.45 to 1 ug. Each CDR3 protein gets one entry after TCRdb re-called the immunoSEQ multiplex PCR reads with MiXCR. This repertoire shows 330,000 or so distinct CDR3 sequences, about nine tenths found once; its top ten account for around 0.2%. The source material was CD8+ T cells from PBMCs. Source of these receptors: a human donor with multiple sclerosis.

This clonotype was detected once. This chain connects TRBV4-1 to TRBJ2-2; D not resolved. The CDR3 runs to 14 residues. Germline CDR1 reads MGHRA; CDR2 reads YSYEKL. V was clipped by 6 bases and J by 1 base, with 9 bases between them. In nucleotides, the CDR3 is TGCGCCAGCAGACCTGACGGGAACACCGGGGAGCTGTTTTTT. This translates into CASRPDGNTGELFF.

The rearrangement uses TRBV24-1 and TRBJ2-2; the match to TRBD1 covers 8 bases. CDR1 KGHDR and CDR2 SFDVKD come from the germline V gene. V gave up 8 bases and J gave up 3 bases; unmatched junction bases: 1. The CDR3 length is 13 residues. CDR3: CATNRGDTGELFF. CDR3 DNA: TGTGCCACCAACAGGGGGGACACCGGGGAGCTGTTTTTT.

The rearrangement joins TRBV7-9 to TRBJ2-5; 9 positions match TRBD2. The V segment lost 1 base and the J segment 4 bases; nucleotides outside the gene matches: 4. The length of the CDR3 is 15 residues. Germline V gives CDR1 SEHNR, CDR2 FQNEAQ (reference sequence). CDR3 DNA: TGTGCCAGCAGCTTAGTCGGCGGGGGGGCAGAGACCCAGTACTTC. This sequence encodes CASSLVGGGAETQYF.

V gene TRBV20-1 combines with J gene TRBJ2-3; 11 bases agree with TRBD2. The germline gives CDR1 DFQATT, CDR2 SNEGSKA (reference sequence). J lost 0 bases, V lost 1 base, and 9 bases had no gene match. CDR3 size: 18 residues. As DNA, the CDR3 is TGCAGTGCTAGAGGCCGACTAGCGGGGCCGCTTAGCACAGATACGCAGTATTTT. Its protein is CSARGRLAGPLSTDTQYF.

The chain uses TRBV4-3 and TRBJ1-1; no definite D call. The V end lost 0 bases, the J end lost 2 bases, and 7 bases lay between the germline ends. Looked up from germline, CDR1 is LGHNA and CDR2 is YSLEER. This CDR3 comprises 14 residues. Here the CDR3 DNA reads TGCGCCAGCAGCCAAGAACTCGTAAACACTGAAGCTTTCTTT. Amino acid sequence: CASSQELVNTEAFF.

This CDR3 is CASSMATRPTGELFF. CDR3 sequence (DNA): TGTGCCAGTAGTATGGCTACTAGACCGACCGGGGAGCTGTTTTTT. The chain recombines TRBV19 with TRBJ2-2; tentatively, D is TRBD2 (5 bases). The CDR3 is made up of 15 amino acids. Germline loops: CDR1 LNHDA, CDR2 SQIVND (reference sequence). The germline V and J ends were trimmed by 3 bases and 5 bases, with 13 bases remaining between them.

The count of this clonotype is one. The chain joins TRBV5-1 to TRBJ2-3; no clear D. The germline gives CDR1 SGHRS, CDR2 YFSETQ. The CDR3 covers 13 residues. With 0 bases removed from V and 4 bases from J, the gap between germline ends came to 6 bases. The CDR3 DNA sequence: TGCGCCAGCAGCTTGGCCTGGGCAGATACGCAGTATTTT. Protein sequence: CASSLAWADTQYF.

This chain joins TRBV20-1 and TRBJ2-7; a possible D gene is TRBD2 (7 bases). Germline V lookup: CDR1 DFQATT, CDR2 SNEGSKA (reference sequence). V lost 0 bases, J lost 1 base, and 10 bases lay in between. The CDR3 runs 14 residues. The CDR3 DNA reads as TGCAGTGCTAGAGATGGGGGGGCTTCCTACGAGCAGTACTTC. This sequence encodes CSARDGGASYEQYF.

The chain couples TRBV4-3 to TRBJ2-7; D may be TRBD1 (6 bases). CDR1 LGHNA and CDR2 YSLEER come from the germline V gene. The CDR3 is 13 residues long. V lost 4 bases and J 6 bases, leaving 13 bases between the germline ends. The DNA of the CDR3 is TGCGCCAGCAGCCCCACGAGGGGGTCCGAGCAGTACTTC. Amino acid sequence: CASSPTRGSEQYF.

This chain connects TRBV19 to TRBJ1-5; a weak D match, TRBD1 (6 bases). Germline loops: CDR1 LNHDA, CDR2 SQIVND (reference sequence). V was cut by 9 bases and J by 2 bases, with 14 bases left in between. The CDR3 is 14 residues long. CDR3 nucleotides: TGTGCCAGCAATTCAGGGGCGGGCAATCAGCCCCAGCATTTT. Its translation: CASNSGAGNQPQHF.

This clonotype was observed once. The V and J genes are TRBV27 and TRBJ2-7; D gene uncertain. Trimming removed 2 bases at V and 0 bases at J, with 8 bases between. There are 14 residues in the CDR3. Germline V CDR1 and CDR2: MNHEY, SMNVEV (reference sequence). DNA of the CDR3: TGTGCCAGCAGTTTAGGCTTAGCCTCCTACGAGCAGTACTTC. Protein: CASSLGLASYEQYF.

The J gene is TRBJ2-7, the V gene TRBV27; D uncertain. Germline CDR1 is MNHEY and CDR2 is SMNVEV (reference sequence). The V and J ends lost 4 bases and 6 bases respectively, with 10 bases between them. There are 12 residues in the CDR3. CDR3 residues: CASSSHTLEQYF. CDR3 coding DNA: TGTGCCAGCAGTTCGCACACTCTCGAGCAGTACTTC.

The chain recombines TRBV20-1 with TRBJ2-7; the match to TRBD2 covers 11 bases. Germline lookup yields CDR1 DFQATT and CDR2 SNEGSKA (reference sequence). There are 15 residues in the CDR3. J gave up 2 bases and V 2 bases, and 5 bases lay outside the gene matches. The CDR3 DNA reads as TGCAGTGCTAGATGGGCTAGCGGGAGGCCCTACGAGCAGTACTTC. Translation gives CSARWASGRPYEQYF.

V is TRBV3-1 and J is TRBJ1-6; D call uncertain. Trimming took off 4 bases at V and 14 bases at J, with 12 bases between the two ends. Germline CDR1 and CDR2: LGHDT and YNNKEL (reference sequence). CDR3 size: 12 residues. CDR3 DNA: TGTGCCAGCAGCCCGACCGGGGTAACCCTCCACTTT. Translation gives CASSPTGVTLHF.

This clonotype has more than one count but fewer than ten. The chain links TRBV5-6 to TRBJ2-7; D call uncertain. V was shortened by 1 base and J by 2 bases, with 7 bases between the two germline ends. Per germline, CDR1 SGHDT and CDR2 YYEEEE. The CDR3 consists of 13 residues. CDR3 in DNA: TGTGCCAGCAGCTTGAGGAGAACCTACGAGCAGTACTTC. Translating gives CASSLRRTYEQYF.

DNA of the CDR3: TGCAGTGCTAGATCCTTGACAGGGAGCTCCTACGAGCAGTACTTC. This codes for CSARSLTGSSYEQYF. V and J are TRBV20-1 and TRBJ2-7; 7 nucleotides agree with TRBD1. V was clipped by 2 bases and J by 0 bases; unmatched bases: 7. The CDR3 has 15 residues. The germline gives CDR1 DFQATT, CDR2 SNEGSKA (reference sequence).

This chain joins TRBV20-1 and TRBJ2-7; D perhaps matches TRBD2 (7 bases). The CDR3 is made up of 19 amino acids. Trimming left V 4 bases short and J 1 base short, with 29 bases between. Per the germline V gene, CDR1 is DFQATT and CDR2 is SNEGSKA (reference sequence). The CDR3 region has the DNA TGCAGTGCTACACCTGCGGGTTGGTGGGAAGGGGGGGGTTCCTACGAGCAGTACTTC. It codes for CSATPAGWWEGGGSYEQYF.

CDR3 region: CASSPLRGSYNEQFF. The CDR3 nucleotides read TGTGCCAGCAGCCCACTTCGGGGCTCCTACAATGAGCAGTTCTTC. The chain has TRBV11-3 and TRBJ2-1, with D possibly matching TRBD2 (5 bases). From germline, CDR1 is SGHNT and CDR2 YENEEA. The CDR3 is made up of 15 amino acids. V gave up 5 bases and J gave up 0 bases, with 11 bases separating them. The variable domain in full, completed from reference TRBV11-3 and TRBJ2-1, reads EAGVVQSPRYKIIEKKQPVAFWCNPISGHNTLYWYLQNLGQGPELLIRYENEEAVDDSQLPKDRFSAERLKGVDSTLKIQPAELGDSAVYLCASSPLRGSYNEQFFGPGTRLTVL.

The chain is built from TRBV20-1 and TRBJ2-6; 12 bases match TRBD1. The CDR3 loop spans 18 amino acids. In germline, CDR1 is DFQATT, CDR2 SNEGSKA (reference sequence). V dropped 2 bases and J dropped 3; count of bases not matched to a gene: 8. The CDR3 sequence: CSARQYRDRGLGANVLTF. CDR3 bases: TGCAGTGCTAGACAGTACCGGGACAGGGGGCTTGGGGCCAACGTCCTGACTTTC.

The chain employs TRBV28 and TRBJ2-1, with TRBD1 matching 7 bases. Looked up from germline, CDR1 is MDHEN and CDR2 is SYDVKM. The CDR3 has 16 residues. V lost 6 bases to trimming and J lost 9 bases; unmatched junction nucleotides: 17. The CDR3 loop reads CASSDEGQPYLGEQFF. The CDR3 coding sequence is TGTGCCAGCAGCGACGAGGGACAGCCCTATTTAGGTGAGCAGTTCTTC.

The V gene is TRBV29-1, the J gene TRBJ1-2; D call uncertain. The germline V and J ends were trimmed by 4 bases and 1 base, with 10 bases remaining between them. From germline, CDR1 is SQVTM and CDR2 ANQGSEA. The CDR3 extends over 13 amino acids. The chain's CDR3 is CSVVTVSNYGYTF. In nucleotides, the CDR3 is TGCAGCGTTGTAACAGTTAGTAACTATGGCTACACCTTC.